The 16 T cell receptor beta chains below were found in one sample sequenced in a study of control samples from healthy donors and cancer patients. This table comes from immunoSEQ multiplex PCR, and its TCRdb copy is limited to in-frame clones, with some not included. Of about 80,000 clones in the sample, roughly 84% were seen once. Sequencing was performed on PBMCs. Source of these receptors: a man aged 60 to 69 with head and neck cancer.

For this clone: The same CDR3 can be traced to other DNA sequences in this sample. J is TRBJ1-1 and V is TRBV2; maybe TRBD1 (6 bases). Germline values: CDR1 SNHLY, CDR2 FYNNEI. V was clipped by 9 bases and J by 4 bases, with 30 bases between them. The CDR3 spans 18 residues. Here the CDR3 DNA reads TGTGCCAGTAGGGCCCCCCTTGTGGGGGGCGCCCAGGGCACTGAAGCTTTCTTT. It specifies CASRAPLVGGAQGTEAFF.

This chain uses TRBV4-2 with TRBJ2-1; unclear D gene. Trimming took off 0 bases at V and 15 bases at J, with 18 bases between the two ends. Germline V gene data show CDR1 as LGHNA and CDR2 as YNFKEQ. The CDR3 length is 14 residues. The CDR3 loop is CASSQDVDLGSAFF. In DNA form, the CDR3 reads TGTGCCAGCAGCCAAGATGTCGACCTGGGGTCAGCGTTCTTC.

The sample holds one count of this clone. The CDR3 region has the DNA TGTGCCAGCTCACCAAATAACGAGCAGTACTTC. Residues: CASSPNNEQYF. The chain joins TRBV18 to TRBJ2-7, with D hard to call. The V gene's germline CDR1 is KGHSH and CDR2 LQKENI. Trimming removed 2 bases from V and 5 bases from J, with 4 bases in between. The CDR3 spans 11 residues.

The chain uses TRBV5-1 and TRBJ1-3; the match to TRBD1 covers 10 bases. The CDR3 contains 15 residues. Germline V gives CDR1 SGHRS, CDR2 YFSETQ. The V gene end was trimmed by 3 bases and the J gene end by 0 bases; junction bases not matched to a gene: 0. The CDR3 region has the DNA TGCGCCAGCAGCTGGGACAGGGGCTCTGGAAACACCATATATTTT. Translating gives CASSWDRGSGNTIYF. The complete variable domain, with remaining parts taken from reference TRBV5-1 and TRBJ1-3, reads KAGVTQTPRYLIKTRGQQVTLSCSPISGHRSVSWYQQTPGQGLQFLFEYFSETQRNKGNFPGRFSGRQFSNSRSEMNVSTLELGDSALYLCASSWDRGSGNTIYFGEGSWLTVV.

CDR3 DNA sequence: TGTGCCAGCGAGACAGGGGCTGGAAACACCATATATTTT. It codes for CASETGAGNTIYF. The chain uses TRBV6-5 and TRBJ1-3; 8 bases map to TRBD1. The CDR3 consists of 13 residues. Germline values: CDR1 MNHEY, CDR2 SVGAGI. Trimming took 8 bases from V and 2 from J; bases not matched to a gene: 2.

This chain links TRBV9 with TRBJ2-1; 12 nucleotides agree with TRBD2. This CDR3 is built from 16 residues. V trimming: 0 bases; J trimming: 9 bases; junction bases outside the gene matches: 7. Germline-derived CDR1 and CDR2 are SGDLS and YYNGEE. This CDR3 is CASSVGASGRAFEQFF. The CDR3 nucleotides are TGTGCCAGCAGCGTAGGGGCTAGCGGGAGGGCCTTTGAGCAGTTCTTC.

V usage is TRBV28 and J usage is TRBJ1-1; D is possibly TRBD1 (5 bases). V was clipped by 0 bases and J by 4 bases, with 9 bases between them. Looked up from germline, CDR1 is MDHEN and CDR2 is SYDVKM. The CDR3 is 14 residues long. The CDR3 DNA reads as TGTGCCAGCAGTTTATGGGCAGGGCGCACTGAAGCTTTCTTT. Amino acids: CASSLWAGRTEAFF.

This clone was observed a handful of times. The genes are TRBV28 and TRBJ1-4; 8 positions agree with TRBD1. The trim removed 2 bases at V and 8 bases at J, leaving 4 bases unmatched. This CDR3 region has 14 residues. CDR1 MDHEN and CDR2 SYDVKM come from the germline V gene. The CDR3 DNA is TGTGCCAGCAGTTTAGCAGGGGGCGAGGAAAAACTGTTTTTT. Amino acids: CASSLAGGEEKLFF.

The rearrangement links TRBV27 to TRBJ2-5; D gene unclear. This CDR3 spans 14 amino acids. In germline, CDR1 is MNHEY, CDR2 SMNVEV (reference sequence). Between the trimmed V and J ends, which lost 5 bases and 2 bases, there was a span of 12 bases. The chain's CDR3 is CASSRSGWQETQYF. CDR3 DNA sequence: TGTGCCAGCAGTAGGAGTGGATGGCAAGAGACCCAGTACTTC.

V gene TRBV7-2 combines with J gene TRBJ1-2; the D is unclear. Germline assignment: CDR1 SGHTA and CDR2 FQGNSA. The V gene lost 3 bases and the J gene lost 6 bases, with 8 bases spanning the gap. This CDR3 spans 12 amino acids. The CDR3 reads CASSFRWDGYTF. The CDR3 region has the DNA TGTGCCAGCAGCTTCCGCTGGGATGGCTACACCTTC.

The CDR3 DNA is TGTGCCAGCAGTTTAGCGACCTATGGCTACACCTTC. It yields the protein CASSLATYGYTF. The chain uses TRBV12-3 or TRBV12-4 and TRBJ1-2, with D hard to call. The CDR3 loop spans 12 amino acids. Trimming pared 0 bases from V and 4 bases from J, leaving 3 bases between.

This clone was seen a handful of times. This chain links TRBV27 with TRBJ2-7; D is uncertain. The V end was cut by 6 bases, the J end by 2 bases, with 11 bases between. This CDR3 spans 13 amino acids. CDR1 is MNHEY, CDR2 SMNVEV, per germline (reference sequence). The CDR3 sequence is CASRMGKPYEQYF. CDR3 bases: TGTGCCAGCAGGATGGGGAAACCCTACGAGCAGTACTTC.

The V call is TRBV5-1, the J call TRBJ2-5, with TRBD1 matching over 10 bases. The length of the CDR3 is 15 residues. The ends lost 4 bases at V and 2 bases at J; junction bases unmatched: 5. Per the germline V gene, CDR1 is SGHRS and CDR2 is YFSETQ. DNA for the CDR3: TGCGCCAGCAGCCCTGGGACAGGGGAACAAGAGACCCAGTACTTC. This codes for CASSPGTGEQETQYF. The whole variable domain, filled in from reference TRBV5-1 and TRBJ2-5, reads KAGVTQTPRYLIKTRGQQVTLSCSPISGHRSVSWYQQTPGQGLQFLFEYFSETQRNKGNFPGRFSGRQFSNSRSEMNVSTLELGDSALYLCASSPGTGEQETQYFGPGTRLLVL.

The V gene is TRBV28, the J gene TRBJ2-7, with 8 bases matching TRBD2. CDR3 length: 15 amino acids. Trimming at V came to 7 bases and at J to 0 bases, leaving 8 bases not matched to a gene. The germline V gene encodes CDR1 MDHEN and CDR2 SYDVKM. The chain's CDR3 is CASIVGSGNSYEQYF. Here the CDR3 DNA reads TGTGCCAGCATCGTCGGTAGCGGGAACTCCTACGAGCAGTACTTC.

This clone was counted between two and nine times. A read error may account for a junction end that differs from germline. This chain uses TRBV12-3 or TRBV12-4 with TRBJ2-7; a weak D match, TRBD1 (8 bases). The CDR3 is 12 amino acids. The CDR3 is CASSWGGDRPWF. For the CDR3, the DNA is TGTGCCAGCAGTTGGGGGGGGGACAGGCCCTGGTTC.

J is TRBJ2-2 and V is TRBV19; 7 bases line up with TRBD1. After removal of 10 bases from V and 4 bases from J, the junction contained 9 bases not matched to a gene. The CDR3 runs 14 residues. Germline V gene data show CDR1 as LNHDA and CDR2 as SQIVND (reference sequence). The CDR3 bases are TGTGCCACTAGACAGGGATGGGTCACCGGGGAGCTGTTTTTT. Its translation is CATRQGWVTGELFF.